The clone carrying this T cell receptor (beta chain) was counted only a few times. The antigen is undetermined. Template switching introduced a universal primer site, and the cDNA bore unique molecular identifiers. TCRdb used MiXCR to reprocess the 5' RACE reads, holding one entry per CDR3 protein. The sample carries roughly 240,000 distinct CDR3 sequences, approximately 7.3% recorded once. These data are taken from a study of identical twins. Study findings and constraints: Insertions were fewer in abundant cord blood beta clonotypes, whereas memory repertoires showed none of this pattern.

The CDR3 spans 22 residues. Germline V gives CDR1 MGHRA, CDR2 YSYEKL. The junction had 24 bases not matched to a gene; V was cut back by 2 bases and J by 5 bases. The same sample was also used in a study of yellow fever vaccine responses in identical twins.

The rearrangement uses TRBV4-1 and TRBJ2-1; 10 bases are a match to TRBD2. The sequencing sample was made of CD8+ T cells sorted from blood. The receptor was derived from a woman under 30 in good health. In DNA form, the CDR3 reads TGCGCCAGCAGCCAATCCGCTTTAGGTGCCAGCGGGGGGGCGGGTTCGGACAATGAGCAGTTCTTC. It translates to CASSQSALGASGGAGSDNEQFF.